The sequence of this T cell receptor beta chain was determined in a study of blood T cell repertoires in COVID-19. The CDR3 covers 16 residues. V lost 1 base and J 0 bases, leaving 11 bases between the germline ends. CDR1 is MDHEN and CDR2 is SYDVKM in the germline V gene. Donors in Cohort 3 who had recovered were those with two negative PCRs, healthcare professional clearance, or resolution of their symptoms. Profiling relied on immunoSEQ multiplex PCR, and the TCRdb table lists in-frame clones only, not all of them. The table lists about 300,000 clones, 85% to 90% of them singletons. The receptor was isolated from a woman aged 18-29 years who had recovered from COVID-19. The sequencing sample was made of PBMCs or T cells enriched from blood (not recorded which). This chain joins TRBV28 and TRBJ2-3; possible D gene TRBD2, 7 bases. In DNA, the CDR3 is TGTGCCAGCAGTTTATTTACGGGGGGCAGCACAGATACGCAGTATTTT. It yields the protein CASSLFTGGSTDTQYF.